A selection of T cell receptor beta chains follows, all from one sample in a study of blood T cell repertoires in COVID-19. The repertoire was sequenced with immunoSEQ multiplex PCR; TCRdb's copy has only in-frame clones and lacks some. The sample shows 25,000 to 30,000 clones, approximately 87% of them seen only once. The sample consisted of peripheral blood. These receptors were obtained from a human donor in a cohort sampled during active COVID-19. CDR3s include the opening cysteine and the closing phenylalanine or tryptophan. D genes are given only for firm matches. Clone size appears in some rows only: once, few, many, or a class for an expanded clone.

TRBV2	.	TRBJ1-2	.	CASSVIGAGYGYTF	TGTGCCAGCAGTGTGATCGGGGCGGGGTATGGCTACACCTTC
TRBV6-6	once	TRBJ2-1	TRBD2	CASLSGGLDEQFF	TGTGCCAGTTTAAGCGGGGGGCTGGATGAGCAGTTCTTC
TRBV19	.	TRBJ2-1	TRBD2	CASSIVGGAGGLNNEQFF	TGTGCCAGTAGTATAGTGGGTGGAGCGGGGGGCCTAAACAATGAGCAGTTCTTC
TRBV14	.	TRBJ2-5	.	CASSSGMRTQYF	TGTGCCAGCAGCTCAGGGATGAGGACCCAGTACTTC
TRBV10-3	.	TRBJ2-5	TRBD1	CAITDRETQETQYF	TGTGCCATCACTGACAGGGAAACCCAAGAGACCCAGTACTTC
TRBV3-1/TRBV3-2	once	TRBJ1-1	TRBD1	CASEAGQGNTEAFF	TGTGCCAGCGAGGCAGGACAGGGGAACACTGAAGCTTTCTTT
TRBV2	.	TRBJ1-3	.	CASSSRQSSGNTIYF	TGTGCCAGCAGTAGCAGACAGAGCTCTGGAAACACCATATATTTT
TRBV9	once	TRBJ2-2	.	CASSVALNTGELFF	TGTGCCAGCAGCGTAGCTCTGAACACCGGGGAGCTGTTTTTT
TRBV28	.	TRBJ1-1	TRBD1	CASSWRQGGTEAFF	TGTGCCAGCAGTTGGCGACAGGGGGGCACTGAAGCTTTCTTT
TRBV24-1	.	TRBJ1-2	TRBD1	CATSDTRDRGNGYTF	TGTGCCACCAGTGATACCCGGGACAGGGGAAATGGCTACACCTTC
TRBV28	.	TRBJ2-3	.	CASSGPQGPLSTDTQYF	TGTGCCAGCAGCGGACCTCAGGGCCCCCTGAGCACAGATACGCAGTATTTT
TRBV6-1	.	TRBJ1-2	.	CASSEGWSYGYTF	TGTGCCAGCAGTGAAGGGTGGAGCTATGGCTACACCTTC
TRBV29-1	.	TRBJ2-5	.	CSVRMEGQETQYF	TGCAGCGTGAGGATGGAGGGCCAAGAGACCCAGTACTTC
TRBV9	.	TRBJ2-5	TRBD1	CASSLGQGLETQYF	TGTGCCAGCAGCCTTGGACAGGGTTTAGAGACCCAGTACTTC
TRBV6-5	.	TRBJ1-3	TRBD1	CASQDRAMANTIYF	TGTGCCAGCCAAGACAGGGCCATGGCAAACACCATATATTTT
TRBV11-2	.	TRBJ2-1	TRBD2	CASRFPGLANNEQFF	TGTGCCAGCAGGTTCCCGGGACTAGCCAACAATGAGCAGTTCTTC
TRBV24-1	.	TRBJ2-5	.	CATSVQGLKTQYF	TGTGCCACCAGTGTTCAGGGGCTTAAGACCCAGTACTTC
TRBV6-5	.	TRBJ2-1	TRBD2	CASSPTSGGAYEQFF	TGTGCCAGCAGTCCGACTAGCGGGGGGGCTTATGAGCAGTTCTTC
TRBV5-6	.	TRBJ2-5	.	CASSLATGSGKTQYF	TGTGCCAGCAGCCTCGCCACAGGGTCCGGAAAGACCCAGTACTTC
TRBV19	.	TRBJ2-2	.	CASFETGSTGELFF	TGTGCCAGTTTCGAAACAGGGAGCACCGGGGAGCTGTTTTTT
TRBV5-1	.	TRBJ2-7	TRBD1	CASSRGTANYEQYF	TGCGCCAGCAGCAGGGGGACAGCGAACTACGAGCAGTACTTC
TRBV5-6	.	TRBJ2-7	TRBD2	CATTNLGRGGSSYEQYF	TGTGCCACCACCAATTTAGGGCGGGGGGGCTCCTCCTACGAGCAGTACTTC
TRBV7-8	.	TRBJ1-1	.	CASSLGGGNTEAFF	TGTGCCAGCAGCTTAGGCGGGGGGAACACTGAAGCTTTCTTT
TRBV6-6	once	TRBJ2-7	.	CASRGGTLLGFEQYF	TGTGCCAGCAGGGGCGGGACTCTCCTTGGGTTCGAGCAGTACTTC
TRBV18	.	TRBJ1-1	.	CASSPEASGFLTEAFF	TGTGCCAGCTCACCGGAGGCGTCAGGATTTCTCACTGAAGCTTTCTTT
TRBV6-5	.	TRBJ2-1	TRBD2	CASRPTGGLYNEQFF	TGTGCCAGCAGACCAACGGGGGGACTTTACAATGAGCAGTTCTTC